This T cell receptor (beta chain) comes out of a study of blood T cells in healthy people across ages (dated by TCRdb to the mid-2010s). Background on the whole study: In model experiments, template switching captured roughly one uniquely barcoded TCR beta cDNA molecule for every two T cells. Age-related changes in TCR beta repertoire diversity were measured in the study by deep sequencing normalized with unique cDNA molecular identifiers. The donors were divided into four age groups: young (average roughly 17 years), middle-aged (roughly 40), aged (approximately 62) and long-lived (about 84). Donors of different ages were randomly distributed across sequencing lanes to avoid experimental bias. The study analyzed two additional independent replicas of 1 million unique cDNA reads from the same blood draw for two donors, one aged 18 to 29 and one aged 80 or older.

Libraries came from 5' RACE. These reads were obtained on an Illumina HiSeq 2500. A second PCR of roughly 7 to 11 cycles was performed with a sample-barcoded 5' primer and a J-beta primer mix. A template-switch 5' adaptor carrying 12 random nucleotides introduced a unique molecular identifier onto each TCR beta cDNA molecule. At least 3 million CDR3-containing paired-end reads were obtained from each sample. The Mint cDNA synthesis kit, primed by a TRBC-specific oligonucleotide, was used to synthesize first-strand cDNA from all RNA. Following uracil-DNA glycosylase treatment, all cDNA underwent a first 18-cycle PCR with the universal primers M1SS and BC2_uni_R. Under the source paper's analysis protocol: For normalization, 1 million high-quality reads, each with a distinct molecular identifier, were randomly selected from each sample. Instead of being binned into consensus sequences, reads that shared molecular identifiers were thrown out. MiTCR, run with a Q25 quality threshold and the strictest error-elimination algorithm, handled CDR3 identification, clonotype clustering and error correction. Lower-bound total TCR beta diversity was estimated with a nonparametric unseen species model using Euler transformation. TCRdb reprocessed the public reads (quality trimming at Q25 with fastp, clone calling with MiXCR) and kept in-frame beta chains. Rows with one shared CDR3 protein collapse into an entry with the most common genes and DNA. In this record, the V and J calls reflect TCRdb's handling and not the investigators' own analysis. The sample includes about a million distinct CDR3 sequences, with roughly 51% observed a single time. Over 20% of the sample is held by the ten biggest clonotypes.

The roughly 38 donors, aged about 6 to 95 years, were systemically healthy Caucasian individuals from Russia. Each donor gave about 9.7 milliliters of peripheral blood, drawn into EDTA-treated Vacutainer tubes. PBMCs were isolated by Ficoll-Paque density-gradient centrifugation, with at least 7 million obtained per sample. Trizol reagent was used to extract total RNA from the PBMCs, yielding at least 6 micrograms per sample. For every donor, flow cytometry on a PBMC aliquot measured the percentage of naive CD45RAhigh/CD27high T cells. Here is what the overall study found, with its caveats: Observed TCR beta diversity per million T cells fell roughly linearly with age, and a significant reduction was already apparent by age around 36. Donor CMV infection status was unknown, potentially confounding age-related changes in expanded clonotypes. There was a strong correlation between observed TCR beta diversity and the percentage of naive T cells measured by flow cytometry. Bulk unsorted PBMC profiling prevented conclusive comparison of naive and antigen-experienced compartments. The long-lived group showed more naive CD4+ T cells, fewer expanded clones and increased TCR diversity than the aged group, suggesting age selection. Estimates of total diversity from one million sequenced T cells were regarded as lower bounds and underestimates.

About this clonotype itself: Its antigen has not been determined. Nothing much larger sits one base from this clone, and base qualities are not available.

Sequencing input: blood. This TCR was recovered from a woman aged 60-75 years in good health.

CDR3 loop: CASTGLVGTQYF. DNA sequence: TGTGCCAGCACCGGACTGGTCGGTACGCAGTATTTT. This receptor chain uses TRBV7-9 and TRBJ2-3, with TRBD2 tentatively as D gene (5 bases match). The germline V gene (reference sequence) supplies CDR1 SEHNR and CDR2 FQNEAQ. The CDR3 measures 12 amino acids from cysteine to phenylalanine. Just CDR3 DNA is preserved here, 36 bases in frame from base 1. V is cut by 7 bases and J by 8 bases, and the space between the germline ends is 13 bases.